This T cell receptor beta chain appears in the sequencing data of a study of blood T cell repertoires in COVID-19. In the study overall: Whether acute or convalescent, the COVID-19 samples came from the United States, Italy and Spain. The cDNA or gDNA used as material had been derived from T cells, B-cell-depleted T cells, or PBMCs.

CDR1 LGHNT and CDR2 FRNRAP come from the germline V gene. CDR3 length equals 12 residues. Unmatched junction bases numbered 0, after V lost 6 bases and J lost 1 base. The method was immunoSEQ multiplex PCR; TCRdb's version includes in-frame clones alone and lacks a portion of them. The sample comprises 120,000 or so clones, around 82% of which are singletons, and about 6.3% rests with the top ten. The receptor was derived from a man aged 80 or over with active or convalescent COVID-19. The sequencing sample was made of peripheral blood. This rearrangement joins TRBV12-5 to TRBJ2-7, with 7 bases lining up with TRBD1. CDR3 sequence (DNA): TGTGCTAGTGGGGGACAGTCCTACGAGCAGTACTTC. This encodes CASGGQSYEQYF.